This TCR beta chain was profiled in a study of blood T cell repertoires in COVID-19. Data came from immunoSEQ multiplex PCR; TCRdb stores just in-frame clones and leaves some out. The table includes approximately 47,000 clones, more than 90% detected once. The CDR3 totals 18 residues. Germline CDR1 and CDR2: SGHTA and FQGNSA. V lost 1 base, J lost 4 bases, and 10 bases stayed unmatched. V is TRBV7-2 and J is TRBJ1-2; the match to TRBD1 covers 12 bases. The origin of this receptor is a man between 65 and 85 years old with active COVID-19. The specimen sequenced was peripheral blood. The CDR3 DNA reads TGTGCCAGCAGCTTAGGCCCCGGGACAGGGGGCATGGGCTATGGCTACACCTTC. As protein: CASSLGPGTGGMGYGYTF. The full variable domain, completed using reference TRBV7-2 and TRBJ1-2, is GAGVSQSPSNKVTEKGKDVELRCDPISGHTALYWYRQSLGQGLEFLIYFQGNSAPDKSGLPSDRFSAERTGGSVSTLTIQRTQQEDSAVYLCASSLGPGTGGMGYGYTFGSGTRLTVV.